Listed below are T cell receptor beta chains from one sample, sequenced in a study of blood T cell repertoires in COVID-19. Sequenced by immunoSEQ multiplex PCR; TCRdb stores in-frame clones only, minus some. The sample holds fewer than 450,000 clones, 80% to 95% seen once. The sequenced sample consisted of PBMCs or T cells enriched from blood (not recorded which). All receptors derive from a man younger than 30 who had recovered from COVID-19. The CDR3 runs from the conserved cysteine through the conserved F or W. A D gene is named only where the DNA matches it firmly. Clone size appears in some rows only: once, few, many, or a class for an expanded clone.

CASSQDVGWGPDTQYF	TGTGCCAGCAGCCAAGATGTCGGGTGGGGCCCAGATACGCAGTATTTT	-	-	TRBV3-1/TRBV3-2	TRBJ2-3
CASDGGQGGNTIYF	TGTGCCAGTGACGGTGGACAGGGAGGAAACACCATATATTTT	-	TRBD1	TRBV19	TRBJ1-3
CASSLLGIYGYTF	TGTGCCAGCAGTTTGTTGGGCATCTATGGCTACACCTTC	-	-	TRBV28	TRBJ1-2
CASSPLAGADGYTF	TGTGCCAGCAGCCCCCTGGCAGGGGCGGATGGCTACACCTTC	-	-	TRBV28	TRBJ1-2
CASTNGGYGYTF	TGTGCCAGTACCAACGGGGGCTATGGCTACACCTTC	-	-	TRBV19	TRBJ1-2
CASSNWDRDSYEQYF	TGTGCCAGCAGCAACTGGGATCGGGACAGCTACGAGCAGTACTTC	-	TRBD1	TRBV5-5	TRBJ2-7
CATSSQGQGASPLHF	TGTGCCACCAGCAGCCAAGGACAGGGGGCCTCACCCCTCCACTTT	-	TRBD1	TRBV15	TRBJ1-6
CASSLGIGVDEQYF	TGTGCCAGCAGTTTAGGTATCGGGGTTGACGAGCAGTACTTC	-	-	TRBV27	TRBJ2-7
CASSYILNEKLFF	TGTGCCAGCAGTTACATCCTTAATGAAAAACTGTTTTTT	-	-	TRBV6-5	TRBJ1-4
CASRITGGYGYTF	TGTGCCAGCAGAATAACAGGTGGCTATGGCTACACCTTC	-	-	TRBV28	TRBJ1-2
CASSTPRRDRGYNEQFF	TGTGCCAGCAGCACTCCCCGCCGGGACAGGGGTTACAATGAGCAGTTCTTC	few	TRBD1	TRBV27	TRBJ2-1
CASSPQQGGEAFF	TGTGCCAGCTCGCCTCAACAGGGGGGTGAAGCTTTCTTT	-	TRBD1	TRBV18	TRBJ1-1
CASSLDRGGGYTF	TGCGCCAGCAGCCTTGACAGGGGGGGAGGCTACACCTTC	few	TRBD1	TRBV5-1	TRBJ1-2
CASSLSTRTSYEQYF	TGCGCCAGCAGCTTATCGACTCGTACCTCCTACGAGCAGTACTTC	once	-	TRBV5-1	TRBJ2-7
CASSLAAGSIYGYTF	TGCGCCAGCAGCTTGGCCGCGGGTAGTATCTATGGCTACACCTTC	-	-	TRBV5-1	TRBJ1-2
CASRQGQSFGAFF	TGTGCCAGCAGGCAGGGACAGTCATTTGGGGCTTTCTTT	once	TRBD1	TRBV3-1/TRBV3-2	TRBJ1-1
CASSLTPGTGGLMNTEAFF	TGTGCCAGCAGTCTCACCCCCGGGACAGGGGGTTTAATGAACACTGAAGCTTTCTTT	-	TRBD1	TRBV6-6	TRBJ1-1
CAISPGGQETQYF	TGTGCCATCAGTCCAGGGGGGCAAGAGACCCAGTACTTC	-	-	TRBV10-3	TRBJ2-5
CATSVPDRGGDNEQFF	TGTGCCACCAGTGTCCCGGACAGGGGCGGTGACAATGAGCAGTTCTTC	once	TRBD1	TRBV24-1	TRBJ2-1
CASSYSTGTGHGEQYF	TGTGCCAGCAGTTACTCAACCGGGACAGGGCATGGGGAGCAGTACTTC	-	TRBD1	TRBV6-5	TRBJ2-7
CAWSVNVLFDGYTF	TGTGCCTGGAGTGTAAATGTACTCTTTGATGGCTACACCTTC	-	-	TRBV30	TRBJ1-2
CASSEGGAANYGYTF	TGTGCCAGCAGCGAAGGAGGGGCGGCTAACTATGGCTACACCTTC	-	-	TRBV13	TRBJ1-2
CASSPKGREGRRRSEQFF	TGTGCCAGCAGCCCAAAGGGGCGGGAGGGCCGGAGACGCAGTGAGCAGTTCTTC	-	TRBD2	TRBV5-4	TRBJ2-1
CASTRFSNDYEQFF	TGTGCCAGTACGAGGTTTAGTAATGATTATGAGCAGTTCTTC	few	-	TRBV4-2	TRBJ2-1
CASSHWPFGSPEAFF	TGCGCCAGCAGCCATTGGCCCTTCGGGTCGCCTGAAGCTTTCTTT	-	-	TRBV5-1	TRBJ1-1
CVGGTGRPGNTIYF	TGCGTGGGAGGGACGGGCCGCCCTGGAAACACCATATATTTT	-	-	TRBV29-1	TRBJ1-3
CASSSGRQVGEKLFF	TGCGCCAGCAGCTCAGGCAGACAGGTCGGGGAAAAACTGTTTTTT	-	-	TRBV4-1	TRBJ1-4
CASSVQGSGNTIYF	TGTGCCAGCAGCGTACAGGGCTCTGGAAACACCATATATTTT	-	-	TRBV5-4	TRBJ1-3
CASSLTSSGNTIYF	TGTGCCAGCAGCTTGACGAGCTCTGGAAACACCATATATTTT	-	-	TRBV5-4	TRBJ1-3
CAWSLTPSYEQYF	TGTGCCTGGAGTCTGACTCCCTCATACGAGCAGTACTTC	-	-	TRBV30	TRBJ2-7
CASSEGHRNTEAFF	TGTGCCAGTAGTGAGGGACACAGGAACACTGAAGCTTTCTTT	-	-	TRBV19	TRBJ1-1
CASSIGTGKAFF	TGTGCCAGTAGTATAGGGACAGGGAAAGCTTTCTTT	-	TRBD1	TRBV19	TRBJ1-1
CASSRGLAGSYEQYF	TGTGCCAGCTCACGCGGACTAGCGGGAAGCTACGAGCAGTACTTC	-	TRBD2	TRBV18	TRBJ2-7
CASSLHHQQGPSSGANVLTF	TGTGCCAGCAGTTTACATCATCAACAGGGACCGAGCTCTGGGGCCAACGTCCTGACTTTC	-	-	TRBV28	TRBJ2-6
CASSLIGGSGANVLTF	TGTGCCAGCAGCCTAATAGGGGGCTCTGGGGCCAACGTCCTGACTTTC	-	-	TRBV7-3	TRBJ2-6
CASSPKTSGRWNEQFF	TGTGCCAGCAGTCCGAAGACTAGCGGGAGGTGGAATGAGCAGTTCTTC	-	TRBD2	TRBV28	TRBJ2-1
CASSFGGGTYEQYF	TGCGCCAGCAGCTTCGGCGGGGGAACCTACGAGCAGTACTTC	-	TRBD2	TRBV5-1	TRBJ2-7
CASSFRGFNSPLHF	TGTGCCAGCAGCTTTCGGGGTTTCAATTCACCCCTCCACTTT	-	-	TRBV11-2	TRBJ1-6
CASSGQGFFYGYTF	TGTGCCAGCAGCGGTCAGGGATTCTTTTATGGCTACACCTTC	-	-	TRBV11-3	TRBJ1-2
CASSQTFGVPSYNEQFF	TGTGCCAGCAGCCAAACCTTCGGGGTGCCCTCCTACAATGAGCAGTTCTTC	-	-	TRBV4-2	TRBJ2-1
CASSLDRDYGYTF	TGTGCCAGCAGCTTAGACAGGGACTATGGCTACACCTTC	-	-	TRBV11-2	TRBJ1-2
CASSALMERGTDTQYF	TGTGCCAGCAGCGCCCTAATGGAGCGGGGCACAGATACGCAGTATTTT	-	-	TRBV9	TRBJ2-3
CASIETGGSNQPQHF	TGTGCCAGCATAGAGACAGGGGGAAGCAATCAGCCCCAGCATTTT	-	TRBD1	TRBV2	TRBJ1-5
CASSLPTSSGENTGELFF	TGCGCCAGCAGCTTGCCGACTTCTAGCGGGGAGAACACCGGGGAGCTGTTTTTT	-	TRBD2	TRBV5-1	TRBJ2-2
CASRPPGTGGYGYTF	TGTGCCAGCAGACCCCCCGGGACAGGGGGCTATGGCTACACCTTC	-	TRBD1	TRBV5-4	TRBJ1-2
CASSMRSTDGYTF	TGTGCCAGTAGCATGAGGTCCACTGATGGCTACACCTTC	-	-	TRBV19	TRBJ1-2
CASSRDRLNYGYTF	TGTGCCAGCAGCCGGGACAGACTTAACTATGGCTACACCTTC	-	TRBD1	TRBV2	TRBJ1-2
CASKEESVNTEAFF	TGTGCCAGCAAGGAGGAATCGGTGAACACTGAAGCTTTCTTT	-	-	TRBV2	TRBJ1-1
CASSESRGGNTIYF	TGCGCCAGCAGTGAGTCCCGGGGAGGAAACACCATATATTTT	-	-	TRBV10-1	TRBJ1-3
CASSPTTGGFFGNTIYF	TGTGCCAGCAGCCCAACGACAGGGGGCTTCTTTGGAAACACCATATATTTT	-	TRBD1	TRBV3-1/TRBV3-2	TRBJ1-3